This T cell receptor (beta chain) was captured in a study of blood T cell repertoires in COVID-19. Study background: Researchers got acute and convalescent COVID-19 samples from the United States, Italy and Spain. PBMCs, B-cell-depleted T cells, or T cells were the source of the cDNA or gDNA that made up the material.

CDR3 length equals 13 residues. Germline assignment: CDR1 GTSNPN and CDR2 SVGIG (reference sequence). V dropped 4 bases and J dropped 4 bases, with 8 bases sitting between them. The method was immunoSEQ multiplex PCR; TCRdb's version includes in-frame clones alone and lacks a portion of them. The repertoire holds 160,000 or so clones, with 90% as singletons. This rearrangement joins TRBV30 to TRBJ2-6; D call uncertain. Sequencing used peripheral blood. This clonotype was obtained from a man aged 60 to 75 with active or convalescent COVID-19. CDR3 sequence (DNA): TGTGCCTGGACACTCGGGGGGGCCAACGTCCTGACTTTC. Translating it yields CAWTLGGANVLTF.